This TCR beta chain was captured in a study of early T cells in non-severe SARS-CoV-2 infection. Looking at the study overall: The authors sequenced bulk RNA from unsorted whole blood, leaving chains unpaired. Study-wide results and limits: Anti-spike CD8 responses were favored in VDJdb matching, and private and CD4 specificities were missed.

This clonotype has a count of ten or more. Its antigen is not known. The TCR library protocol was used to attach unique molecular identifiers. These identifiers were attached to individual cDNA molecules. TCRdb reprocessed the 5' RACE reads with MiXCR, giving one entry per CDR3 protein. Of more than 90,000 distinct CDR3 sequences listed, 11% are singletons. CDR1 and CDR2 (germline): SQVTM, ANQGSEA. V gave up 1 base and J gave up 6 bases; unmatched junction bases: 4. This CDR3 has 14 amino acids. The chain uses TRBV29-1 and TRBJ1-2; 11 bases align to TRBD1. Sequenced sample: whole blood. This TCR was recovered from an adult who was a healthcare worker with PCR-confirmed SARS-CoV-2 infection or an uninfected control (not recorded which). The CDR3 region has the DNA TGCAGCGTTGAAGGAGGACAGGGGGCGGATGGCTACACCTTC. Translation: CSVEGGQGADGYTF.